The clone carrying this TCR beta chain has ten or more counts. Antigen: not known. This entry is derived from a study of identical twins. Whole-study findings and limits: In beta out-of-frame sequences, the excess sharing between twins was weaker.

V was clipped by 4 bases and J by 2 bases, with 12 bases between them. Germline lookup yields CDR1 SEHNR and CDR2 FQNEAQ (reference sequence). The CDR3 is 15 residues long. TCRdb fed the 5' RACE reads into MiXCR, producing one record per CDR3 protein. Among about 720,000 distinct CDR3 sequences, roughly 8% were seen once, and the ten largest hold about 0.98%. Separately, the same data were catalogued under a study of yellow fever vaccine responses in identical twins.

Sample: PBMCs. The sequence was collected from a woman younger than 35 in good health. This sequence joins TRBV7-9 and TRBJ2-1; either TRBD1 or TRBD2 may supply D (6 bases each). CDR3 region: CASSSLGGTYNEQFF. The CDR3 DNA reads as TGTGCCAGCAGCTCCCTCGGGGGCACCTACAATGAGCAGTTCTTC.